The T cell receptor (beta chain) under discussion was sequenced for a study of OX40 agonist ivuxolimab in advanced cancers. About this clone itself: Its target is not known.

Generated by immunoSEQ multiplex PCR, the TCRdb table keeps only in-frame clones and is missing some. The top ten hold 0.71% of the sample, which has roughly 87,000 clones, approximately 91% seen once. Looked up from germline, CDR1 is SGHAT and CDR2 is FQNNGV. Trimming cost V 1 base and J 6 bases; bases outside gene matches: 8. The length of the CDR3 is 17 residues. General study findings and limits: Expanded clones tended on average to be more numerous among CD8+ T cells than CD4+. In the 0.1-3.0 mg/kg groups, partial responders showed among the lowest expansion.

The chain combines TRBV11-2 with TRBJ2-2; 10 bases are a match to TRBD2. The sequences come from CD4+ or CD8+ T cells sorted from blood, collected in a trial of the OX40 agonist ivuxolimab. This receptor was identified in an adult with an advanced solid tumor such as melanoma, head and neck, liver or kidney cancer. The CDR3 coding sequence is TGTGCCAGCAGCTTAGTCCTGACTAGCGGGCTATCCGGGGAGCTGTTTTTT. Amino acids: CASSLVLTSGLSGELFF. The entire variable domain, with the rest obtained from reference TRBV11-2 and TRBJ2-2, is as follows: EAGVAQSPRYKIIEKRQSVAFWCNPISGHATLYWYQQILGQGPKLLIQFQNNGVVDDSQLPKDRFSAERLKGVDSTLKIQPAKLEDSAVYLCASSLVLTSGLSGELFFGEGSRLTVL.